Presented here are 7 T cell receptor beta chains from one specimen sequenced in a study of PD-1 blockade in classical Hodgkin lymphoma. Method: immunoSEQ multiplex PCR; TCRdb's copy keeps in-frame clones and lacks some. The sample includes tens of thousands of clones, 60% to 85% of them seen just once. After autologous stem cell transplantation all patients relapsed, and prior brentuximab vedotin exposure differed between cohorts. Magnetic negative selection served to purify CD4+ T cells out of PBMCs that had been thawed. The sequences come from CD4+ T cells from blood, collected at baseline. The receptors here all came from a human donor with classical Hodgkin lymphoma.

This chain joins TRBV30 and TRBJ2-7, with D possibly TRBD1 on 6 matching bases. CDR3 length: 15 amino acids. The V and J ends lost 0 bases and 5 bases respectively, with 17 bases between them. CDR1 GTSNPN and CDR2 SVGIG come from the germline V gene (reference sequence). CDR3 region: CAWSVGGSGGHEQYF. The CDR3 nucleotides are TGTGCCTGGAGTGTAGGTGGGAGTGGGGGCCACGAGCAGTACTTC.

The chain combines TRBV5-4 with TRBJ2-3, with 16 bases aligning to TRBD2. Trimming removed 4 bases from V and 5 bases from J; junction bases left unmatched: 7. Germline CDR1 is SGHNT and CDR2 is YYREEE (reference sequence). There are 17 residues in the CDR3. The CDR3 loop is CASSPHGTSGRGDTQYF. DNA of the CDR3: TGTGCCAGCAGCCCCCACGGGACTAGCGGGAGGGGAGATACGCAGTATTTT.

V and J are TRBV10-3 and TRBJ2-1; 12 nucleotides line up with TRBD2. Germline V gene data show CDR1 as ENHRY and CDR2 as SYGVKD. This CDR3 is built from 16 residues. J lost 2 bases, V lost 9 bases, and 8 bases had no gene match. For the CDR3, the DNA is TGTGCCATGCAACCCGGACTAGCGGGGCCCTACAATGAGCAGTTCTTC. It specifies CAMQPGLAGPYNEQFF.

The chain employs TRBV11-3 and TRBJ2-1; 12 bases are a match to TRBD2. Per the germline V gene, CDR1 is SGHNT and CDR2 is YENEEA. This CDR3 is built from 15 residues. V shed 5 bases, J shed 5 bases, and the junction held 4 bases outside the gene matches. CDR3 nucleotides: TGTGCCAGCAGCCTAGCGGGGGGGCGGCACAATGAGCAGTTCTTC. Its protein is CASSLAGGRHNEQFF. Using reference TRBV11-3 and TRBJ2-1 for the parts outside the CDR3, the full variable domain is EAGVVQSPRYKIIEKKQPVAFWCNPISGHNTLYWYLQNLGQGPELLIRYENEEAVDDSQLPKDRFSAERLKGVDSTLKIQPAELGDSAVYLCASSLAGGRHNEQFFGPGTRLTVL.

This clone was observed a handful of times. The DNA for the CDR3 is TGTGCCATCTCGACAGGGGAGCACAATAGCAATCAGCCCCAGCATTTT. Protein product: CAISTGEHNSNQPQHF. The V and J genes are TRBV19 and TRBJ1-5; TRBD1 aligns across 8 bases. The trim removed 10 bases at V and 0 bases at J, leaving 11 bases unmatched. Germline V CDR1 and CDR2: LNHDA, SQIVND (reference sequence). This CDR3 comprises 16 residues. Looking up the rest from reference TRBV19 and TRBJ1-5 gives the full variable domain: DGGITQSPKYLFRKEGQNVTLSCEQNLNHDAMYWYRQDPGQGLRLIYYSQIVNDFQKGDIAEGYSVSREKKESFPLTVTSAQKNPTAFYLCAISTGEHNSNQPQHFGDGTRLSIL.

V usage is TRBV6-5 and J usage is TRBJ2-2, with TRBD1 matching 7 bases. J was trimmed by 1 base and V by 6 bases; bases with no gene match: 2. The CDR3 contains 14 residues. Germline lookup yields CDR1 MNHEY and CDR2 SVGAGI. The CDR3 nucleotides read TGTGCCAGCAGCCGACAGGGGAACACCGGGGAGCTGTTTTTT. This gives the protein CASSRQGNTGELFF.

The CDR3 region is CASSNRDYGGYTF. The CDR3 coding sequence is TGTGCCAGCTCTAATAGGGACTACGGTGGCTACACCTTC. The rearrangement links TRBV5-6 to TRBJ1-2; possible D gene TRBD1, 5 bases. Germline V gives CDR1 SGHDT, CDR2 YYEEEE. The CDR3 is made up of 13 amino acids. Trimming left V 7 bases short and J 7 bases short, with 17 bases between.